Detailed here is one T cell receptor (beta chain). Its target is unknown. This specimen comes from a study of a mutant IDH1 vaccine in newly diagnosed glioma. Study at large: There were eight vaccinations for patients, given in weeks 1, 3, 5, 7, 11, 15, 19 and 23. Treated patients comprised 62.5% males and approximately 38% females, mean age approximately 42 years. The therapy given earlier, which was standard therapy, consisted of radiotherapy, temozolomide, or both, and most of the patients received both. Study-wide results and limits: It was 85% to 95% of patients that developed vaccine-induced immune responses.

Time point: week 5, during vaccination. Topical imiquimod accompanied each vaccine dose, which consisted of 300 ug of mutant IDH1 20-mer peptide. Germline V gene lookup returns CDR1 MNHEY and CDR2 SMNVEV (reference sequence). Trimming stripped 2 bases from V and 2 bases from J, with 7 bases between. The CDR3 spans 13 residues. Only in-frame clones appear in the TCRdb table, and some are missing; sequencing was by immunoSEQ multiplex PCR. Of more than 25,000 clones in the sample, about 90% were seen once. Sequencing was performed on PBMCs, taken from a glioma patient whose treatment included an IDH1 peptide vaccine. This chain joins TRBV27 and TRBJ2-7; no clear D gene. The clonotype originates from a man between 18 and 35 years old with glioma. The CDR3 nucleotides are TGTGCCAGCAGTTTACGGTCCCCCTACGAGCAGTACTTC. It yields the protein CASSLRSPYEQYF.